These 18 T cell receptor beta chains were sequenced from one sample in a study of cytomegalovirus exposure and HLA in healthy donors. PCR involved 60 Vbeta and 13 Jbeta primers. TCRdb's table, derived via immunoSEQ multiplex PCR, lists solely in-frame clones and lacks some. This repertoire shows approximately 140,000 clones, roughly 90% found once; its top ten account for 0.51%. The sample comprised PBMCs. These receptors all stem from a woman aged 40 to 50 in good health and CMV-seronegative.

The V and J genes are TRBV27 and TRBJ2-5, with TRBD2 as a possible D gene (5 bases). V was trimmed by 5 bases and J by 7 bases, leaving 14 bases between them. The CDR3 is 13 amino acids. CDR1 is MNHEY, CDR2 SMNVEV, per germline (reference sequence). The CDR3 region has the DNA TGTGCCAGCAGTCCCCTTGCGGGCGCGACCCAGTACTTC. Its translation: CASSPLAGATQYF.

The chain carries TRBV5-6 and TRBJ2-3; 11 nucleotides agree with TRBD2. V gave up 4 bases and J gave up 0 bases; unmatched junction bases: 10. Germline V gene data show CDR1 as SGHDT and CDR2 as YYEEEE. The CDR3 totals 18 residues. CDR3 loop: CASSKRLAGLVSTDTQYF. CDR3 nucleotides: TGTGCCAGCAGCAAGAGACTAGCGGGGTTGGTCAGCACAGATACGCAGTATTTT.

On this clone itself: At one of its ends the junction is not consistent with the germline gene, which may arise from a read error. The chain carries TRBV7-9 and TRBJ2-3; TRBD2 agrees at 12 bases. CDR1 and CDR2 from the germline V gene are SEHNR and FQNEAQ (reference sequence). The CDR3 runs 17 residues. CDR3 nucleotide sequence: TGTTCCAGCAGCTTAGGAGGACTAGCGGGATACAGAGATACGCAGTATTTT. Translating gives CSSSLGGLAGYRDTQYF.

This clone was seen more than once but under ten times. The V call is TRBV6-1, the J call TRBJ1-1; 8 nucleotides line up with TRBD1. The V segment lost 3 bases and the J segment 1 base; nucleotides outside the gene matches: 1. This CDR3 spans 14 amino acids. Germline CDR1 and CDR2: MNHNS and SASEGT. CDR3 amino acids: CASSEGQANTEAFF. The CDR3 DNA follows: TGTGCCAGCAGTGAGGGACAGGCGAACACTGAAGCTTTCTTT.

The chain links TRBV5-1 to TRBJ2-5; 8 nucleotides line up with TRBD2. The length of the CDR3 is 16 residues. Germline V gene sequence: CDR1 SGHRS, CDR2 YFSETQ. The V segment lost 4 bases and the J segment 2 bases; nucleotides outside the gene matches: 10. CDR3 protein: CASSPGLANPQETQYF. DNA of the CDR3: TGCGCCAGCAGCCCCGGACTAGCCAACCCTCAAGAGACCCAGTACTTC.

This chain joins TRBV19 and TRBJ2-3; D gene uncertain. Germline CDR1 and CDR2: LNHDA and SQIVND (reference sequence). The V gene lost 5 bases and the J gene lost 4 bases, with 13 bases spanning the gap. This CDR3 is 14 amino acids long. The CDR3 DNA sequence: TGTGCCAGTAGTCTGGGCAGTATCCCAGATACGCAGTATTTT. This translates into CASSLGSIPDTQYF. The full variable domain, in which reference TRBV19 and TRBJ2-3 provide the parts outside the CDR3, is DGGITQSPKYLFRKEGQNVTLSCEQNLNHDAMYWYRQDPGQGLRLIYYSQIVNDFQKGDIAEGYSVSREKKESFPLTVTSAQKNPTAFYLCASSLGSIPDTQYFGPGTRLTVL.

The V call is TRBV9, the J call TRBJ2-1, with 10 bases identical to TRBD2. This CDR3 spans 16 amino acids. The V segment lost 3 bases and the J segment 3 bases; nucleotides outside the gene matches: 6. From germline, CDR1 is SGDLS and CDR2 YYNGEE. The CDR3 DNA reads TGTGCCAGCAGCGAAGATTGGACTAGCGGCTACAATGAGCAGTTCTTC. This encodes CASSEDWTSGYNEQFF.

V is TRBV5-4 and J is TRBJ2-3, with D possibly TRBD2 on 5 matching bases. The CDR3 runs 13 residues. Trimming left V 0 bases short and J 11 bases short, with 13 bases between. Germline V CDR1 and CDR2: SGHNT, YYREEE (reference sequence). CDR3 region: CASSLGGKREQYF. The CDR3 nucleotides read TGTGCCAGCAGCTTGGGAGGGAAGAGGGAGCAGTATTTT.

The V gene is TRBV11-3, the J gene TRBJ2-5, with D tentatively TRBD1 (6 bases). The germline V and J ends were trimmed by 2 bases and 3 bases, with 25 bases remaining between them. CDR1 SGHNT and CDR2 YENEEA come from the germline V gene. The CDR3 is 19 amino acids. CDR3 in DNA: TGTGCCAGCAGCTTATCCACAGGGTGGGTTTTCCCGGCCGAAGAGACCCAGTACTTC. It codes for CASSLSTGWVFPAEETQYF.

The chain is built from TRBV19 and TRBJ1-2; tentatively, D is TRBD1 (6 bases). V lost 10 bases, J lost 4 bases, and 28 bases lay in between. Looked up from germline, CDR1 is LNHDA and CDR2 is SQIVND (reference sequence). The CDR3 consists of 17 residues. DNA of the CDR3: TGTGCCACCAAACGGACGACAGGCCCCAGTCCGCTCTATGGCTACACCTTC. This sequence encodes CATKRTTGPSPLYGYTF. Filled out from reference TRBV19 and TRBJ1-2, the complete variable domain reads DGGITQSPKYLFRKEGQNVTLSCEQNLNHDAMYWYRQDPGQGLRLIYYSQIVNDFQKGDIAEGYSVSREKKESFPLTVTSAQKNPTAFYLCATKRTTGPSPLYGYTFGSGTRLTVV.

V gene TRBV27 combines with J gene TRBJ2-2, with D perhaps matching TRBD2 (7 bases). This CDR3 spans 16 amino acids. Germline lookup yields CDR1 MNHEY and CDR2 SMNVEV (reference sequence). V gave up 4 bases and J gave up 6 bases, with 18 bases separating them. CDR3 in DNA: TGTGCCAGCAGTTCCCAAGGGGGGGGGAGCCCCGGGGAGCTGTTTTTT. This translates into CASSSQGGGSPGELFF.

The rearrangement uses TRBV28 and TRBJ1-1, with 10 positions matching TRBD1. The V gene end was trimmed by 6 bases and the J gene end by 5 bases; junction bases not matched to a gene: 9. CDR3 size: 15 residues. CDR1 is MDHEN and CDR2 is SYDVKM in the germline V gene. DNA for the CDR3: TGTGCCAGCAGGGGGACAGGGGTAGAGAAAACTGAAGCTTTCTTT. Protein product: CASRGTGVEKTEAFF. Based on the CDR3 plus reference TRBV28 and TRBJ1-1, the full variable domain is DVKVTQSSRYLVKRTGEKVFLECVQDMDHENMFWYRQDPGLGLRLIYFSYDVKMKEKGDIPEGYSVSREKKERFSLILESASTNQTSMYLCASRGTGVEKTEAFFGQGTRLTVV.

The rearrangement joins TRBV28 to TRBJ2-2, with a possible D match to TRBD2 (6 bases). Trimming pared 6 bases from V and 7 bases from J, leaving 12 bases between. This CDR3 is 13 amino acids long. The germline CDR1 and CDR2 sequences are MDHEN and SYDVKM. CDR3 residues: CASRPPGVGELFF. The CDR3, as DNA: TGTGCCAGCAGGCCCCCGGGAGTCGGGGAGCTGTTTTTT.

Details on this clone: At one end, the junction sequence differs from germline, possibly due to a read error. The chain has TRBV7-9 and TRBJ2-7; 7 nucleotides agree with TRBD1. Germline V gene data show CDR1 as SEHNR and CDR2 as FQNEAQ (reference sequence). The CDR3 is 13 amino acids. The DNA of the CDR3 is TGTTCCAGCAGCCCCCGGGACAGCTACGAGCAGTACTTC. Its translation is CSSSPRDSYEQYF.

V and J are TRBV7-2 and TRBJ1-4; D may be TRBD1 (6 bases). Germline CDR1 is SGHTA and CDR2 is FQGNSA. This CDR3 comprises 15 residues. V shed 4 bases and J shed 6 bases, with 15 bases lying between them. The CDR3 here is CASSSWGGLDEKLFF. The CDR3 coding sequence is TGTGCCAGCAGCTCGTGGGGGGGGCTCGATGAAAAACTGTTTTTT.

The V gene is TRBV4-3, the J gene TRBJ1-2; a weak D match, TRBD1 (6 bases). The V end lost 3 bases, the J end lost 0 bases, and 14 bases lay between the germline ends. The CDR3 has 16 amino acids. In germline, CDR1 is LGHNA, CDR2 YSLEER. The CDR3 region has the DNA TGCGCCAGCAGCCACATACGGGACAACGCTAACTATGGCTACACCTTC. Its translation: CASSHIRDNANYGYTF.

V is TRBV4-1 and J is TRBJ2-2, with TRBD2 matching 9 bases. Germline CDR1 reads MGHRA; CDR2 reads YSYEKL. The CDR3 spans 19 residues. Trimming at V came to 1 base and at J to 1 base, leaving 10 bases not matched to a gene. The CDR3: CASSQAFGASGMNTGELFF. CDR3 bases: TGCGCCAGCAGCCAAGCCTTCGGGGCTAGCGGGATGAACACCGGGGAGCTGTTTTTT.

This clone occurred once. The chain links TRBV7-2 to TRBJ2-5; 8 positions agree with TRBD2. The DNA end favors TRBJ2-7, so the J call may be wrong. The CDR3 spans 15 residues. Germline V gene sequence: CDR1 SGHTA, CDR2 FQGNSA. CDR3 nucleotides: TGTGCCAGCAGCTCGGGACTAGTTATGGGCTACGAGCAGTACTTC. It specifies CASSSGLVMGYEQYF.